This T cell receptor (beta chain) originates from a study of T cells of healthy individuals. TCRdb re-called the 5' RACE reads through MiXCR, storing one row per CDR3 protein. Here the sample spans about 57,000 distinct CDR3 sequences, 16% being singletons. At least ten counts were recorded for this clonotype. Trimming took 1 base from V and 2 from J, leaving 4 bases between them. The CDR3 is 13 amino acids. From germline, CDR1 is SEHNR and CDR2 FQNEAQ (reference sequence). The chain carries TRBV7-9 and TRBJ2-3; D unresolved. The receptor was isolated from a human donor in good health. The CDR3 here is CASSLGTTDTQYF. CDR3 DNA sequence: TGTGCCAGCAGCTTAGGCACCACAGATACGCAGTATTTT.